This note documents a single T cell receptor (beta chain) sequence. As yet, its antigen is unknown. This sample is part of a study of early T cells in non-severe SARS-CoV-2 infection. Turning to the study itself: Sequenced bulk RNA came from whole blood that was unsorted, and chains were unpaired. The study's findings and limits: VDJdb matching, biased toward anti-spike CD8 responses, missed private and CD4 specificities.

V lost 2 bases, J lost 2 bases, and 8 bases lay in between. The CDR3 extends over 14 amino acids. Germline V gives CDR1 KGHSH, CDR2 LQKENI. The protocol attached unique molecular identifiers to individual cDNA molecules. TCRdb reanalysed the 5' RACE reads using MiXCR and keeps one entry per CDR3 protein. The top ten hold 20% to 25% of the sample, which has 50,000 to 60,000 distinct CDR3 sequences, approximately 9.7% seen once. J is TRBJ2-3 and V is TRBV18; D not certain. The sequencing input was whole blood. The clonotype was recovered from an adult who was a healthcare worker with PCR-confirmed SARS-CoV-2 infection or an uninfected control (not recorded which). The CDR3 spells CASSPGPTTDTQYF. Written as DNA, the CDR3 is TGTGCCAGCTCACCAGGACCGACCACAGATACGCAGTATTTT.